A selection of T cell receptor beta chains follows, all from one sample in a study of T cell changes during pregnancy in multiple sclerosis. Clones were sequenced by immunoSEQ multiplex PCR, and TCRdb holds only the in-frame ones, with some missing. This table has roughly 35,000 clones, roughly nine tenths appearing once. The source was CD8+ T cells from peripheral blood mononuclear cells, collected after pregnancy. These receptor sequences come from a female donor with multiple sclerosis, enrolled in a pregnancy study. Each CDR3 is given with its conserved first and last residue. A D gene is named only where the DNA matches it firmly. Some rows mark clone size as missing; the rest say once, few, many or name a class of expanded clone.

j_gene,d_gene,len,v_gene,abundance,CDR3nt,CDR3aa
TRBJ2-5,-,15,TRBV27,-,TGTGCCAGCAGTCTCCTCGACGGGGACCAAGAGACCCAGTACTTC,CASSLLDGDQETQYF
TRBJ1-1,-,14,TRBV4-1,few,TGCGCCAGCAGCCAAGAAGACAGGATCACTGAAGCTTTCTTT,CASSQEDRITEAFF
TRBJ2-7,-,14,TRBV9,-,TGTGCCAGCAGCTCAGGGGTTAGCTCCTACGAGCAGTACTTC,CASSSGVSSYEQYF
TRBJ1-1,-,15,TRBV9,-,TGTGCCAGCAGTCAGGGAGGAGGGGCGAACACTGAAGCTTTCTTT,CASSQGGGANTEAFF
TRBJ2-5,-,13,TRBV14,-,TGTGCCAGCAGCCAAGGGGTGAGGAAGACCCAGTACTTC,CASSQGVRKTQYF
TRBJ2-3,TRBD2,15,TRBV6-4,-,TGTGCCAGCAGTGAGGGGCGGGGGGGCACAGATACGCAGTATTTT,CASSEGRGGTDTQYF
TRBJ1-1,-,16,TRBV6-5,-,TGTGCCAGCAGTTACGGGGCGGTGCAAGGAGACACTGAAGCTTTCTTT,CASSYGAVQGDTEAFF
TRBJ2-3,-,12,TRBV5-6,-,TGTGCCAGCAGCCGTGTGACAGATACGCAGTATTTT,CASSRVTDTQYF
TRBJ1-3,TRBD1,16,TRBV7-6,once,TGTGCCAGCAGGAGCGGACAGGCCTCATCTGGAAACACCATATATTTT,CASRSGQASSGNTIYF
TRBJ1-5,TRBD1,14,TRBV9,-,TGTGCCAGCAGCGACGGGACAGGCAATCAGCCCCAGCATTTT,CASSDGTGNQPQHF
TRBJ1-1,-,13,TRBV15,-,TGTGCCACCAGCAGTCAAACTTACGCTGAAGCTTTCTTT,CATSSQTYAEAFF
TRBJ2-3,-,16,TRBV14,-,TGTGCCAGCAGCCAGAAGGACATAGCAGTCACAGATACGCAGTATTTT,CASSQKDIAVTDTQYF
TRBJ2-5,TRBD1,16,TRBV2,-,TGTGCCAGCAGTGAGGCCAGGGGGTCTGGAAAATTTTCCCAGTACTTC,CASSEARGSGKFSQYF
TRBJ2-7,-,15,TRBV4-3,-,TGCGCCAGCAGCCAGACGAGGGCAGGGGGGTACGAGCAGTACTTC,CASSQTRAGGYEQYF
TRBJ1-3,TRBD1,16,TRBV4-3,once,TGCGCCAGCAGCCAAGGGACAGGGGTATCTGGAAACACCATATATTTT,CASSQGTGVSGNTIYF
TRBJ1-3,-,15,TRBV30,-,TGTGCCTGGAGTTTTAGGAGGGGAAAGGGAAACACCATATATTTT,CAWSFRRGKGNTIYF
TRBJ2-1,-,15,TRBV14,-,TGTGCCAGCAGCCAAGGGACTGCTACCTACAATGAGCAGTTCTTC,CASSQGTATYNEQFF
TRBJ2-2,TRBD2,17,TRBV4-3,-,TGCGCCAGCAGCCAAGATCTGGCGGGGGGGCCAAACGGGGAGCTGTTTTTT,CASSQDLAGGPNGELFF
TRBJ2-3,TRBD2,19,TRBV7-3,-,TGTGCCAGCAGCTTAATACCGGGACTAGCGGGGGGAGACACAGATACGCAGTATTTT,CASSLIPGLAGGDTDTQYF
TRBJ1-1,-,13,TRBV27,-,TGTGCCAGCAGTTTAGGCACGAACACTGAAGCTTTCTTT,CASSLGTNTEAFF
TRBJ1-2,TRBD1,15,TRBV2,-,TGTGCCAGCAGTGAGGACAGGGGTAGGGTCTATGGCTACACCTTC,CASSEDRGRVYGYTF
TRBJ2-5,-,10,TRBV7-9,once,TGTGCCAGCAGTATAGAGACCCAGTACTTC,CASSIETQYF
TRBJ2-5,-,16,TRBV5-4,-,TGTGCCAGCAGCATACGACAGATATCGCACAAAGAGACCCAGTACTTC,CASSIRQISHKETQYF
TRBJ2-5,-,14,TRBV14,-,TGTGCCAGCAGCCAAGTGGGTAGGGGAGAGACCCAGTACTTC,CASSQVGRGETQYF
TRBJ1-1,-,13,TRBV6-6,-,TGTGCCAGCAGTTACCCAGGGGTCACTGAAGCTTTCTTT,CASSYPGVTEAFF
TRBJ1-4,-,12,TRBV7-9,few,TGTGCCAGCAGGGACATCAGGGGAAAACTGTTTTTT,CASRDIRGKLFF
TRBJ1-4,-,17,TRBV2,-,TGTGCCAGCAGTGACTCCCCTGCGAAGAGCTATAATGAAAAACTGTTTTTT,CASSDSPAKSYNEKLFF
TRBJ2-7,-,13,TRBV6-1,-,TGTGCCAGCCTCCGCAGGGGTGGAGACGAGCAGTACTTC,CASLRRGGDEQYF
TRBJ2-7,TRBD1,17,TRBV7-2,-,TGTGCCAGCAGCTCGCACATGTTGGGACAGGGGGCCGGGGAGCAGTACTTC,CASSSHMLGQGAGEQYF
TRBJ1-1,TRBD1,13,TRBV10-3,-,TGTGCCATCAGTGCACAGGGGGCAACTGAAGCTTTCTTT,CAISAQGATEAFF
TRBJ2-2,-,15,TRBV6-1,once,TGTGCCAGCAGGTCACTAGCCGCGAACACCGGGGAGCTGTTTTTT,CASRSLAANTGELFF
TRBJ2-1,TRBD1,15,TRBV4-2,-,TGTGCCAGCAGCCACCTGACAGGGGATAGCGATGAGCAGTTCTTC,CASSHLTGDSDEQFF
TRBJ1-5,-,19,TRBV5-6,once,TGTGCCAGCAGCCTCTCGAGGGGGGGTTCCACTTATAGCAATCAGCCCCAGCATTTT,CASSLSRGGSTYSNQPQHF
TRBJ2-3,TRBD1,13,TRBV27,-,TGTGCCAGCAGAGGGACAGGGGCTAATACGCAGTATTTT,CASRGTGANTQYF
TRBJ1-4,TRBD1,14,TRBV9,-,TGTGCCAGCAGCGGTGGGACAGGGGGCGAAAAACTGTTTTTT,CASSGGTGGEKLFF
TRBJ2-2,-,16,TRBV7-3,-,TGTGCCAGCAGCTTAAAAAGGGGTGCGAACACCGGGGAGCTGTTTTTT,CASSLKRGANTGELFF
TRBJ2-3,TRBD2,18,TRBV7-9,-,TGTGCCAGCAGCTCGGGACTAGCGGGGGGGCCAGGTACAGATACGCAGTATTTT,CASSSGLAGGPGTDTQYF
TRBJ2-5,-,12,TRBV18,-,TGTGCCAGCTCACCTCCAAGCGGAACCCAGTACTTC,CASSPPSGTQYF
TRBJ1-3,-,16,TRBV5-4,-,TGTGCCAGCAGCTCTCGGACAGCCCCCTCTGGAAACACCATATATTTT,CASSSRTAPSGNTIYF
TRBJ2-3,TRBD1,14,TRBV5-4,-,TGTGCCAGCAGCTTACAGGGGGCGACAGATACGCAGTATTTT,CASSLQGATDTQYF
TRBJ2-3,-,18,TRBV15,once,TGTGCCACCAGCAGGGGGGTCGGGAGCGGGCCACCCACAGATACGCAGTATTTT,CATSRGVGSGPPTDTQYF
TRBJ1-2,TRBD1,15,TRBV4-1,-,TGCGCCAGCAGCCCACCGGGACAGGGGTTAAATGGCTACACCTTC,CASSPPGQGLNGYTF
TRBJ1-1,TRBD1,15,TRBV4-3,-,TGCGCCAGCAGCCAAGACCGGGACAGCTACACTGAAGCTTTCTTT,CASSQDRDSYTEAFF
TRBJ2-1,-,14,TRBV28,-,TGTGCCAGCAGTTTATTACCCGGGCGGGGTGAGCAGTTCTTC,CASSLLPGRGEQFF
TRBJ2-3,TRBD1,15,TRBV15,-,TGTGCCACCAGCAGGGACAGGGGGAGCACAGATACGCAGTATTTT,CATSRDRGSTDTQYF
TRBJ2-3,-,14,TRBV6-5,-,TGTGCCAGCAGTCCGGGATTAAGCACAGATACGCAGTATTTT,CASSPGLSTDTQYF
TRBJ2-1,TRBD2,20,TRBV9,-,TGTGCCAGCAGCTCCGACCCCTTTCTAGCGGGGGCCGTCTCCTACAATGAGCAGTTCTTC,CASSSDPFLAGAVSYNEQFF
TRBJ2-7,-,13,TRBV7-2,-,TGTGCCAGCACCCCGGGACTCTCCTACGAGCAGTACTTC,CASTPGLSYEQYF
TRBJ2-2,TRBD1,15,TRBV5-8,-,TGTGCCAGCAGCTCGGGACAGTCGAACACCGGGGAGCTGTTTTTT,CASSSGQSNTGELFF